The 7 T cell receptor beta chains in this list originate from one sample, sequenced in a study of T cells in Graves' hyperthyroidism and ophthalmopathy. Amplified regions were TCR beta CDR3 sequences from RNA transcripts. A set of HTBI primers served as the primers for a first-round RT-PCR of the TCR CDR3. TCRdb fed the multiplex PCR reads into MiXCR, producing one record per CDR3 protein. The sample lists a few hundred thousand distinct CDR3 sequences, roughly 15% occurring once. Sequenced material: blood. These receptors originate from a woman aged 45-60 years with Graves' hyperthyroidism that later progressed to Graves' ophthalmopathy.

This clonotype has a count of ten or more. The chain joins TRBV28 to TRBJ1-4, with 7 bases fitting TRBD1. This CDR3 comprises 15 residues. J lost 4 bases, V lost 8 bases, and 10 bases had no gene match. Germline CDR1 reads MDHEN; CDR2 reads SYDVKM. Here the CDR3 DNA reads TGTGCCAGCCGATATATAGGGACAGTTAATGAAAAACTGTTTTTT. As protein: CASRYIGTVNEKLFF.

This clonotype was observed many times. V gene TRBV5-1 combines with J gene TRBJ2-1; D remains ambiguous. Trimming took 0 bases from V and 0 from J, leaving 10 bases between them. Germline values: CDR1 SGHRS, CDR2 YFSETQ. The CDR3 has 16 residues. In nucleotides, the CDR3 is TGCGCCAGCAGCTTGGGCACACCCAACTCCTACAATGAGCAGTTCTTC. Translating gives CASSLGTPNSYNEQFF.

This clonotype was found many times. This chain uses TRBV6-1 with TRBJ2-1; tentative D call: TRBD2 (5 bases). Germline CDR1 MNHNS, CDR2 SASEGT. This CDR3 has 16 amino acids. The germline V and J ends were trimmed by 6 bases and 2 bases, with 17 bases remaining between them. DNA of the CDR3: TGTGCCAGCAGCCGAGCGGCGGACGCAACCTACAATGAGCAGTTCTTC. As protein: CASSRAADATYNEQFF.

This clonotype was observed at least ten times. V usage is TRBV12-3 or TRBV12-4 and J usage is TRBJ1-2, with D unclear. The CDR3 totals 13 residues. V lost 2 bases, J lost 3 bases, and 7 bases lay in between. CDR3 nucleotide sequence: TGTGCCAGCAGTTTACAGACGCACTATGGCTACACCTTC. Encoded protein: CASSLQTHYGYTF.

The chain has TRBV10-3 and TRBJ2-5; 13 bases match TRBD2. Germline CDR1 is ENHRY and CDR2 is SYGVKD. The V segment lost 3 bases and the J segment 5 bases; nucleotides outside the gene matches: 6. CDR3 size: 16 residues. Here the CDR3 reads CAISDPTSGRGETQYF. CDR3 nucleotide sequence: TGTGCCATCAGTGACCCTACTAGCGGGAGGGGCGAGACCCAGTACTTC.

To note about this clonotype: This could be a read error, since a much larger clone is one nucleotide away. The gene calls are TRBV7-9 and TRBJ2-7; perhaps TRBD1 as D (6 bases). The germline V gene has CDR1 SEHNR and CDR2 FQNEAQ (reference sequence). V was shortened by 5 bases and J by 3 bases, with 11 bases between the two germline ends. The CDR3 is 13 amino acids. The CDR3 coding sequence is TGTGCCAGCAGCCATACGGACAGCTACGAGCAGTACTTC. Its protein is CASSHTDSYEQYF.

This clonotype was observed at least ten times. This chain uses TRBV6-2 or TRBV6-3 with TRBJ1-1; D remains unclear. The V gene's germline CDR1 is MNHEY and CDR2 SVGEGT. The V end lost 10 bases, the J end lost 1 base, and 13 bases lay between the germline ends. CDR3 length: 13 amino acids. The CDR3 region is CATQTEGNTEAFF. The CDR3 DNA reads TGTGCCACCCAAACAGAAGGGAACACTGAAGCTTTCTTT.